This TCR beta chain originates from a study of T cells in Graves' hyperthyroidism and ophthalmopathy. Findings and limits, study-wide: In the blood, most expanded thyroid clonotypes above 0.001 appeared as well.

Using RNA transcripts as the source, TCR beta CDR3 regions were amplified. The HTBI primer set drove a first-round RT-PCR of the TCR CDR3. TCRdb reanalysed the multiplex PCR reads using MiXCR and keeps one entry per CDR3 protein. Among over 500,000 distinct CDR3 sequences listed, 13% to 15% were seen once. PBMCs stemmed from more than 7.5 ml fresh peripheral blood. This clonotype was counted many times. The antigen remains undetermined. V was cut by 1 base and J by 5 bases, with 12 bases left in between. There are 14 residues in the CDR3. Germline-derived CDR1 and CDR2 are LGHDT and YNNKEL (reference sequence).

The source is a woman aged 35 to 49 with Graves' hyperthyroidism. This chain links TRBV3-1 with TRBJ2-7; no clear D. The sequenced material came from blood. The CDR3 nucleotides are TGTGCCAGCAGCCAAGGGCACCTCGACCACGAGCAGTACTTC. Translation gives CASSQGHLDHEQYF.